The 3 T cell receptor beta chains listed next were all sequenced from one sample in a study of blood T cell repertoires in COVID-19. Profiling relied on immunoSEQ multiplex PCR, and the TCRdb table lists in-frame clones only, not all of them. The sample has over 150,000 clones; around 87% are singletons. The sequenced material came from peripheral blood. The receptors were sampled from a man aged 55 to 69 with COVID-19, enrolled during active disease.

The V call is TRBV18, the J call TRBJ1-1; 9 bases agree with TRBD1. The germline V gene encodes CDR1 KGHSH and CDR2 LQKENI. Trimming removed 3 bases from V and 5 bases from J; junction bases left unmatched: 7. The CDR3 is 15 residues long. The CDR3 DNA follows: TGTGCCAGCTCACCCGGACAGGGGCGGTGGACTGAAGCTTTCTTT. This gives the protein CASSPGQGRWTEAFF.

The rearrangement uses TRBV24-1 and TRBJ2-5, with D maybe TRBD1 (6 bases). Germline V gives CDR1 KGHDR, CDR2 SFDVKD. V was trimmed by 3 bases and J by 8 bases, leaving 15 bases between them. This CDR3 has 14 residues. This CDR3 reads CATSDDGQWETQYF. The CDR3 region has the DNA TGTGCCACCAGTGATGATGGACAGTGGGAAACCCAGTACTTC.

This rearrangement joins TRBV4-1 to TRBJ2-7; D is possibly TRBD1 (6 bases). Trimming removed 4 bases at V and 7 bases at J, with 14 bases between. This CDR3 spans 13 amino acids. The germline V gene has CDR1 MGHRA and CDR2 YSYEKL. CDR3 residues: CASSLEQGREQYF. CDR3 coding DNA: TGCGCCAGCAGCCTCGAACAGGGCCGAGAGCAGTACTTC.